This T cell receptor (beta chain) was recorded in a study of beta chain features in type 1 diabetes. Study as a whole: When patients were set against healthy donors, age, gender and cell yields were similar. General study points: The study found moderately but significantly shorter TCRB CDR3s in all four CD4+ subsets of Type 1 diabetes patients. PCR might preferentially amplify shorter templates, equally in patients and controls.

Points on this clone: What it recognizes is unknown.

Deletions cut 10 bases from V and 0 bases from J, with 16 bases between. This CDR3 has 15 amino acids. Germline assignment: CDR1 SEHNR and CDR2 FQNEAQ (reference sequence). cDNA synthesis used the whole RNA isolate, giving expressed TCRB sequences. TCRdb's table, derived via immunoSEQ multiplex PCR, lists solely in-frame clones and lacks some. The table records 600,000 to 700,000 clones, 10% to 15% of them present only once. This TCR was sampled from a man between 18 and 35 years old with type 1 diabetes. This sequence joins TRBV7-9 and TRBJ1-3; TRBD1 is a possible D gene (5 bases). Sequenced sample: naive CD4+ T cells from blood. The CDR3 loop is CATARDASSGNTIYF. CDR3 coding DNA: TGTGCCACCGCCCGGGACGCTAGCTCTGGAAACACCATATATTTT.